This T cell receptor beta chain was identified during a study of blood T cell repertoires in COVID-19. Sequenced by immunoSEQ multiplex PCR; TCRdb stores in-frame clones only, minus some. The sample lists about 170,000 clones, around four fifths seen once, with nearly 4.5% in the top ten. Germline V gene sequence: CDR1 SNHLY, CDR2 FYNNEI. With V trimmed by 8 bases and J by 10 bases, 8 bases remained unmatched. The CDR3 spans 12 residues. The receptor was isolated from a woman aged 50 to 60 who had recovered from COVID-19. The rearrangement joins TRBV2 to TRBJ1-2; 9 bases line up with TRBD1. The sample consisted of PBMCs or T cells enriched from blood (not recorded which). DNA for the CDR3: TGTGCCAGCGGACGGGACAGGGAGGACTACACCTTC. It specifies CASGRDREDYTF. Drawing the rest from reference TRBV2 and TRBJ1-2, the complete variable domain is EPEVTQTPSHQVTQMGQEVILRCVPISNHLYFYWYRQILGQKVEFLVSFYNNEISEKSEIFDDQFSVERPDGSNFTLKIRSTKLEDSAMYFCASGRDREDYTFGSGTRLTVV.